This TCR beta chain was recorded in a study of identical twins. A single record per CDR3 protein comes from TCRdb applying MiXCR to the 5' RACE reads. The top ten hold 0.27% of the sample, which has 1,800,000 or so distinct CDR3 sequences, 32% seen once. On this clonotype: Its specificity is unknown.

This CDR3 contains 13 residues. Donors uniformly comprised healthy Caucasians. Study findings and constraints: Some out-of-frame alpha sequences were shared by twins, and these showed excess low generation probability.

The genes are TRBV12-3 or TRBV12-4 and TRBJ2-5, with unresolved D. The DNA matches TRBJ2-7 better at its end, which makes the J call doubtful. This receptor was taken from a newborn girl in good health. The material sequenced was cord blood. CDR3 loop: CASSSYTDGEQYF. The CDR3 DNA sequence: TGTGCCAGCAGTTCCTACACGGACGGCGAGCAGTACTTC.